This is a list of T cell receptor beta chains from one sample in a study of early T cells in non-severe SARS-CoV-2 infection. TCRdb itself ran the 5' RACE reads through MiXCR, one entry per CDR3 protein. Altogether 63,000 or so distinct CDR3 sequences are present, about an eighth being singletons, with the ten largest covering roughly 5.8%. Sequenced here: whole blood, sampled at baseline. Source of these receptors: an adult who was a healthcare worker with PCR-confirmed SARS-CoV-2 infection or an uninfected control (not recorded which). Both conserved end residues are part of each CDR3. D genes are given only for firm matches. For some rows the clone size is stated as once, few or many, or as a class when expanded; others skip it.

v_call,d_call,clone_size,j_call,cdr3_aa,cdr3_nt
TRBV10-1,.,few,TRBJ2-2,CASSRVLTGELFF,TGCGCCAGCAGTAGGGTCCTTACCGGGGAGCTGTTTTTT
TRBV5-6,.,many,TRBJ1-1,CASSFGVSVDTEAFF,TGTGCCAGCAGCTTCGGTGTCAGTGTTGACACTGAAGCTTTCTTT
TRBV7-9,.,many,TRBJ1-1,CASSQASTEAFF,TGTGCCAGCAGTCAGGCCAGCACTGAAGCTTTCTTT
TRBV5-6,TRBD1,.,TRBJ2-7,CASSQQGTDYEQYF,TGTGCCAGCAGCCAACAGGGGACGGACTACGAGCAGTACTTC
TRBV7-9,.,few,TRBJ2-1,CASSLSEQFF,TGTGCCAGCAGCTTAAGTGAACAGTTCTTC
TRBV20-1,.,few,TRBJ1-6,CSARAGLSYNSPLHF,TGCAGTGCTAGGGCAGGGCTTTCCTATAATTCACCCCTCCACTTT
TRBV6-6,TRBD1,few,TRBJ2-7,CASKNRGLPAYEQYF,TGTGCCAGCAAGAACAGGGGGCTCCCAGCCTACGAGCAGTACTTC
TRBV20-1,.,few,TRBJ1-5,CSARRGNSNQPQHF,TGCAGTGCTAGGAGGGGGAATAGCAATCAGCCCCAGCATTTT
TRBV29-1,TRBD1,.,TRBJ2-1,CSAPDRASYNEQFF,TGCAGCGCACCGGACAGGGCTTCCTACAATGAGCAGTTCTTC
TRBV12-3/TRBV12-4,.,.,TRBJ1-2,CASSLKQNYGYTF,TGTGCCAGCAGTTTGAAACAGAACTATGGCTACACCTTC
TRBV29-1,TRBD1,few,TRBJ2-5,CSEKGQGGQTQYF,TGCAGCGAAAAGGGACAGGGTGGACAGACCCAGTACTTC
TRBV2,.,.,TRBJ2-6,CASTLRGSGANVLTF,TGTGCCAGCACCCTCCGGGGTTCTGGGGCCAACGTCCTGACTTTC
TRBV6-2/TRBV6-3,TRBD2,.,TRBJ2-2,CASTTSSLAVTTGELFF,TGTGCCAGCACCACCTCCTCTCTAGCGGTAACCACCGGGGAGCTGTTTTTT
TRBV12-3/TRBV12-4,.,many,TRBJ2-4,CASSPKTKNIQYF,TGTGCCAGCAGTCCTAAAACCAAAAACATTCAGTACTTC
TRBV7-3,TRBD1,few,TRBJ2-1,CASSFSRDSSNEQFF,TGTGCCAGCAGCTTCAGCCGGGACAGCTCCAATGAGCAGTTCTTC
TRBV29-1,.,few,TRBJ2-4,CSPKGQLNIQYF,TGCAGCCCAAAGGGGCAGTTAAACATTCAGTACTTC
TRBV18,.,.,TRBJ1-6,CASSPTMDSNNSPLHF,TGTGCCAGCTCACCGACAATGGACAGTAATAATTCACCCCTCCACTTT
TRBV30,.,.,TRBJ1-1,CAWSRLSLAEAFF,TGTGCCTGGAGTAGACTGTCTCTCGCTGAAGCTTTCTTT
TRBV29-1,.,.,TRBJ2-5,CSVEGTDQETQYF,TGCAGCGTTGAAGGGACAGACCAAGAGACCCAGTACTTC
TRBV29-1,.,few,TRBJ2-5,CSVALRLEGETQYF,TGCAGCGTTGCCCTAAGGTTGGAAGGCGAGACCCAGTACTTC
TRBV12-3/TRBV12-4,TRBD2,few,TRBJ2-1,CASTTLQTSGDDPYEQFF,TGTGCCAGCACCACACTCCAGACTAGCGGGGACGATCCGTATGAGCAGTTCTTC
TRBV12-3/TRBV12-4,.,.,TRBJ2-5,CASSVTEKTQYF,TGTGCCAGCAGTGTAACTGAGAAGACCCAGTACTTC
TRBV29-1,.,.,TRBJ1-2,CSAARAVYGYTF,TGCAGCGCCGCGAGGGCCGTCTATGGCTACACCTTC
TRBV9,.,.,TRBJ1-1,CASTPSGSLNTEAFF,TGTGCCAGCACTCCGTCGGGGTCGTTGAACACTGAAGCTTTCTTT
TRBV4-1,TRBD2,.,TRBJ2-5,CASSQGLAGGGQETQYF,TGCGCCAGCAGCCAAGGACTAGCGGGGGGTGGCCAAGAGACCCAGTACTTC
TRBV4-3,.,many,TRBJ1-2,CASSPKHMEPYGYTF,TGCGCCAGCAGCCCTAAGCACATGGAACCCTATGGCTACACCTTC
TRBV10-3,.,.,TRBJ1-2,CAITPTGYGYTF,TGTGCCATCACCCCGACGGGCTATGGCTACACCTTC
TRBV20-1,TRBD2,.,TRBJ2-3,CSPRREGRDTQYF,TGCAGTCCGCGACGGGAGGGCAGAGATACGCAGTATTTT
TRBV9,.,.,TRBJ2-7,CASSGPLENEQYF,TGTGCCAGCAGCGGCCCACTAGAAAACGAGCAGTACTTC
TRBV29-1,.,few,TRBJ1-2,CSVLIQRGGNYGYTF,TGCAGCGTCCTCATCCAGAGGGGGGGCAACTATGGCTACACCTTC
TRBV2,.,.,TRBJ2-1,CASSAGTGAGHEQFF,TGTGCCAGCAGTGCCGGGACGGGGGCCGGTCATGAGCAGTTCTTC
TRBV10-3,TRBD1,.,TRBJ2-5,CAISHGQGLETQYF,TGTGCCATCAGCCATGGACAGGGCTTAGAGACCCAGTACTTC
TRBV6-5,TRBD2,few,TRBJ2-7,CASRKGLAGAYEQYF,TGTGCCAGCAGGAAAGGGCTAGCGGGAGCCTACGAGCAGTACTTC
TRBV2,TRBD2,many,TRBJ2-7,CASSEEGALAGNEQYF,TGTGCCAGCAGTGAAGAAGGTGCACTAGCGGGGAACGAGCAGTACTTC
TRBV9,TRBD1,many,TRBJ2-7,CASSEGTGGVYEQYF,TGTGCCAGCAGCGAGGGGACAGGGGGTGTCTACGAGCAGTACTTC
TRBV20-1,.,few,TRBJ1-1,CSARDMKFTEAFF,TGCAGTGCTAGAGATATGAAGTTTACTGAAGCTTTCTTT
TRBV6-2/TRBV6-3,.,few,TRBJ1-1,CASSQIREDTEAFF,TGTGCCAGCAGCCAGATCCGGGAAGACACTGAAGCTTTCTTT
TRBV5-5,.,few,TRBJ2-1,CASSLVAGVEFF,TGTGCCAGCAGCTTGGTGGCAGGCGTTGAGTTCTTC
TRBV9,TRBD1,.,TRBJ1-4,CASSRTGSEKLFF,TGTGCCAGCTCCCGGACAGGGAGTGAAAAACTGTTTTTT
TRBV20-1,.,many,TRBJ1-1,CSAPAAGMGTEAFF,TGCAGTGCTCCCGCGGCCGGGATGGGGACTGAAGCTTTCTTT
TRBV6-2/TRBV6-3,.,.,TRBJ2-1,CASSYSAGDRGDEQFF,TGTGCCAGCAGTTACTCGGCTGGGGACCGAGGCGATGAGCAGTTCTTC
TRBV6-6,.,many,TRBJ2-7,CASSYSEASYEQYF,TGTGCCAGCAGTTACTCGGAGGCGTCCTACGAGCAGTACTTC
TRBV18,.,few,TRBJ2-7,CASSEQSYEQYF,TGTGCCAGCTCAGAACAGTCCTACGAGCAGTACTTC
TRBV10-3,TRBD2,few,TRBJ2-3,CATLTRLADTDTQYF,TGTGCCACCCTAACGAGGCTAGCGGATACAGATACGCAGTATTTT
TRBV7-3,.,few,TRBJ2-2,CASSLIGGNTGELFF,TGTGCCAGCAGCTTAATCGGGGGGAACACCGGGGAGCTGTTTTTT
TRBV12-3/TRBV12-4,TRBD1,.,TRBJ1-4,CASSPGGNREKLFF,TGTGCCAGCAGCCCAGGGGGCAATAGGGAAAAACTGTTTTTT